The clone carrying this TCR beta chain showed up many times. This entry belongs to a study of T-cell reconstitution after alpha-beta-depleted transplantation in children. The TCRbeta library incorporated unique molecular identifiers. TCRdb called the PCR reads again in MiXCR, with one record for every CDR3 protein. The sample carries about 72,000 distinct CDR3 sequences, just under 7.5% recorded once. Germline V gene lookup returns CDR1 SGHKS and CDR2 YYEKEE (reference sequence). V lost 0 bases, J lost 6 bases, and 5 bases lay in between. The CDR3 sequence is 12 residues long. This TCR derives from a human donor who donated a stem cell graft to a child with acute lymphoblastic leukemia. The specimen was PBMCs from the stem cell graft donor, collected from the stem cell graft. V and J are TRBV5-5 and TRBJ2-3; D remains ambiguous. CDR3 amino acids: CASSLASDTQYF. CDR3 bases: TGTGCCAGCAGCTTGGCCTCGGATACGCAGTATTTT.